This paragraph covers one T cell receptor beta chain sequence. In the original analysis: Estimates of nucleated cell counts were drawn from the amplification of reference gene primers. Generated by immunoSEQ multiplex PCR, the TCRdb table keeps only in-frame clones and is missing some. V, J and clone size are taken as reported in that table, and D and trimming were inferred from the DNA itself. The repertoire has 210,000 or so clones, 75% to 90% of them found once; the top ten carry 4% to 5.5%. The CDR3 loop spans 16 amino acids. V dropped 0 bases and J dropped 7; count of bases not matched to a gene: 5. The germline V gene encodes CDR1 SGDLS and CDR2 YYNGEE. This record comes from a study of blood T cell repertoires in COVID-19. Study-level background: The cDNA or gDNA used as material had been derived from T cells, B-cell-depleted T cells, or PBMCs.

The sample taken for sequencing was peripheral blood. The rearrangement uses TRBV9 and TRBJ2-1, with TRBD2 identical over 12 bases. The source is a human donor in a cohort sampled during active COVID-19. CDR3 residues: CASSVVGLAGRNEQFF. For the CDR3, the DNA is TGTGCCAGCAGCGTAGTCGGACTAGCGGGACGGAATGAGCAGTTCTTC.